This entry describes one TCR beta chain. No antigen is known for it. The data are from a study of T cell repertoires in cytomegalovirus infection. Whole-study context: Public TCR beta signatures marked donors with CMV infection and the matching HLA.

The CDR3 runs 12 residues. Trimming left V 0 bases short and J 7 bases short, with 7 bases between. Germline CDR1 reads DFQATT; CDR2 reads SNEGSKA (reference sequence). TCRdb independently ran MiXCR on the reads; one entry per CDR3 protein. The top ten clones hold roughly nine tenths of a sample with 20,000 to 30,000 distinct CDR3 sequences, about 23% of them seen once. The receptor was derived from a human donor in good health (CMV status not recorded). Some clones in this sample may be carry-over from other donors' samples. The sample was CD8+ T cells from cultured PBMCs, taken from culture after CMV antigen stimulation. The genes are TRBV20-1 and TRBJ2-1; D uncertain. The CDR3 loop reads CSARDPWNEQFF. The CDR3 DNA is TGCAGTGCTAGAGATCCATGGAATGAGCAGTTCTTC.